These 21 T cell receptor beta chains originate from one sample sequenced in a study of T cells in Graves' hyperthyroidism and ophthalmopathy (dated by TCRdb to about 2019). The library was produced with multiplex PCR. Sequencing was performed on an Illumina HiSeq 2000. The TCR beta CDR3 regions were amplified from RNA transcripts. A first-round RT-PCR of the TCR CDR3 used the HTBI primer set with the Qiagen OneStep RT-PCR kit. TCRdb handled the public reads itself, with Q25 trimming in fastp and clone calling in MiXCR, and kept productive beta chains. Rows matching on CDR3 protein sequence are summarized as one entry with the most common DNA and genes. The sample data list about 560,000 distinct CDR3 sequences, and 15% to 19% of these were observed just once. Around 7.3% of the sample comes from the top ten. What was sequenced was blood. The receptors were gathered from a woman aged 30 to 39 with Graves' hyperthyroidism.

This clonotype came up a few times. One junction end does not reproduce the germline sequence, and a read error may be involved. The chain uses TRBV12-5 and TRBJ2-1, with D perhaps TRBD2 (5 bases). Germline assignment: CDR1 LGHNT and CDR2 FRNRAP. This CDR3 is 18 amino acids long. The CDR3 loop reads CASGLLPTHQTAGNKQFF. CDR3 DNA sequence: TGTGCTAGTGGTTTGCTCCCGACCCACCAGACGGCGGGCAATAAGCAGTTCTTC.

In its sample, this clonotype was seen many times. J is TRBJ2-4 and V is TRBV11-2; D possibly corresponds to TRBD2 (7 bases). CDR1 SGHAT and CDR2 FQNNGV come from the germline V gene. The CDR3 covers 15 residues. Trimming removed 5 bases from V and 6 bases from J, with 17 bases in between. CDR3 residues: CASSLRGAGGNIQYF. CDR3 bases: TGTGCCAGCAGCCTCCGGGGGGCCGGGGGAAACATTCAGTACTTC.

V is TRBV6-5 and J is TRBJ1-6, with D unresolved. The CDR3 is 15 amino acids. Deletions cut 0 bases from V and 5 bases from J, with 8 bases between. The V gene's germline CDR1 is MNHEY and CDR2 SVGAGI. In nucleotides, the CDR3 is TGTGCCAGCAGTTACTCCTCACGGCATAATTCACCCCTCCACTTT. This gives the protein CASSYSSRHNSPLHF.

The chain links TRBV12-3 or TRBV12-4 to TRBJ2-1; 10 bases are a match to TRBD2. Unmatched junction bases numbered 7, after V lost 5 bases and J lost 9 bases. The CDR3 is 14 residues long. The CDR3 region is CASSLRLAGIEQFF. The CDR3 DNA is TGTGCCAGCAGTCTCCGACTAGCGGGTATTGAGCAGTTCTTC.

Comments on this clonotype: Since a much larger clone is just one base distant, this may be a read error. This rearrangement joins TRBV6-2 or TRBV6-3 to TRBJ2-5; D remains ambiguous. Per germline, CDR1 MNHEY and CDR2 SVGEGT. Trimming removed 0 bases at V and 2 bases at J, with 10 bases between. The CDR3 covers 15 residues. The DNA of the CDR3 is TGTGCCAGCAGTTACTCGAGTAACCAACAAGAGACCCAGTACTTC. Translating gives CASSYSSNQQETQYF.

This clonotype was observed a handful of times. The rearrangement links TRBV7-2 to TRBJ2-3; weak D call: TRBD2 (5 bases). V was trimmed by 3 bases and J by 3 bases, leaving 13 bases between them. Germline CDR1 reads SGHTA; CDR2 reads FQGNSA. The CDR3 is 15 amino acids. CDR3: CASSFLALPTDTQYF. As DNA, the CDR3 is TGTGCCAGCAGCTTCCTAGCTTTGCCTACAGATACGCAGTATTTT.

This clonotype was seen a few times. The chain uses TRBV6-1 and TRBJ2-5; perhaps TRBD2 as D (6 bases). V lost 7 bases and J 1 base, leaving 19 bases between the germline ends. Germline V gives CDR1 MNHNS, CDR2 SASEGT. The CDR3 runs to 16 residues. The CDR3 loop is CASTTSVGAVQETQYF. The CDR3 region has the DNA TGTGCCAGCACGACTAGTGTGGGTGCGGTCCAAGAGACCCAGTACTTC.

This clonotype has just a few counts. This chain joins TRBV7-6 and TRBJ1-4; D perhaps matches TRBD1 (5 bases). With 2 bases removed from V and 8 bases from J, the gap between germline ends came to 12 bases. The CDR3 has 14 amino acids. Germline-derived CDR1 and CDR2 are SGHVS and FNYEAQ. The CDR3 reads CASSLPTGFEKLFF. For the CDR3, the DNA is TGTGCCAGCAGCTTACCTACAGGTTTCGAAAAACTGTTTTTT.

A few counts support this clonotype. The genes are TRBV7-8 and TRBJ1-2; 8 bases map to TRBD1. The CDR3 covers 18 residues. Per the germline V gene, CDR1 is SGHVS and CDR2 is FQNEAQ. V lost 0 bases to trimming and J lost 4 bases; unmatched junction nucleotides: 13. The CDR3 DNA reads TGTGCCAGCAGCTTAGCGCATTTTTCGGCCAGGGGGCTCTATGGCTACACCTTC. The encoded protein is CASSLAHFSARGLYGYTF.

There are a few counts of this clonotype. The chain couples TRBV28 to TRBJ1-1; tentative D call: TRBD1 (6 bases). Germline V gene sequence: CDR1 MDHEN, CDR2 SYDVKM. The CDR3 consists of 13 residues. The germline V and J ends were trimmed by 1 base and 10 bases, with 13 bases remaining between them. The CDR3 is CASSLSAGAGAFF. The CDR3 DNA reads TGTGCCAGCAGTTTATCAGCAGGGGCAGGAGCTTTCTTT.

The V call is TRBV28, the J call TRBJ1-6; 8 bases line up with TRBD1. This CDR3 has 15 residues. J lost 7 bases, V lost 4 bases, and 6 bases had no gene match. Germline CDR1 reads MDHEN; CDR2 reads SYDVKM. The CDR3, as DNA: TGTGCCAGCAGTTCCCTCAGGGGGCTGAATTCACCCCTCCACTTT. It yields the protein CASSSLRGLNSPLHF. Looking up the rest from reference TRBV28 and TRBJ1-6 gives the full variable domain: DVKVTQSSRYLVKRTGEKVFLECVQDMDHENMFWYRQDPGLGLRLIYFSYDVKMKEKGDIPEGYSVSREKKERFSLILESASTNQTSMYLCASSSLRGLNSPLHFGNGTRLTVT.

Many counts were recorded for this clonotype. The chain carries TRBV12-3 or TRBV12-4 and TRBJ2-1; 10 bases fit TRBD2. CDR3 length equals 17 residues. J gave up 0 bases and V 6 bases, and 8 bases lay outside the gene matches. The CDR3 region is CASRGIRTSGSYNEQFF. The DNA for the CDR3 is TGTGCCAGCAGAGGCATTCGGACTAGCGGCTCCTACAATGAGCAGTTCTTC.

Many counts were recorded for this clonotype. The chain is built from TRBV10-3 and TRBJ2-7; 9 bases align to TRBD1. V was pared by 5 bases and J by 3 bases, with 5 bases of the junction left unmatched. Germline V gives CDR1 ENHRY, CDR2 SYGVKD. The CDR3 covers 14 residues. The CDR3 DNA follows: TGTGCCATCAGTCTCCCGGGACAGGGCTACGAGCAGTACTTC. It is translated as CAISLPGQGYEQYF.

This clonotype was seen repeatedly, ten times or more. The rearrangement uses TRBV20-1 and TRBJ2-1; 11 nucleotides align to TRBD2. The CDR3 runs to 14 residues. Per the germline V gene, CDR1 is DFQATT and CDR2 is SNEGSKA (reference sequence). V shed 3 bases and J 6 bases; nucleotides not matched to a gene: 4. CDR3 protein: CSARGLAEINEQFF. CDR3 bases: TGCAGTGCTAGGGGACTAGCGGAGATCAATGAGCAGTTCTTC.

In this sample, this clonotype turned up many times. The chain joins TRBV12-3 or TRBV12-4 to TRBJ2-7; no clear D. The CDR3 sequence is 14 residues long. With 4 bases removed from V and 2 bases from J, the gap between germline ends came to 12 bases. The CDR3 DNA is TGTGCCAGCAGTTACCCGACGGCCCCCTACGAGCAGTACTTC. Encoded protein: CASSYPTAPYEQYF.

As concerns this clonotype: A much bigger clone sits one base away, suggesting this may be a read error. Lacking the conserved final phenylalanine or tryptophan, this CDR3 likely reflects a read error. This chain joins TRBV2 and TRBJ1-1; TRBD1 might be the D (5 bases). CDR1 SNHLY and CDR2 FYNNEI come from the germline V gene. This CDR3 spans 14 amino acids. Between the trimmed V and J ends, which lost 7 bases and 0 bases, there was a span of 12 bases. The CDR3 region has the DNA TGTGCCAGCACGCCAGGGTCAATGAACACTGAAGCTTTCTCT. Translated, it gives CASTPGSMNTEAFS.

The chain uses TRBV6-1 and TRBJ1-5; D is unclear. Deletions cut 2 bases from V and 4 bases from J, with 9 bases between. Per germline, CDR1 MNHNS and CDR2 SASEGT. This CDR3 spans 14 amino acids. DNA for the CDR3: TGTGCCAGCAGTGAATTTTCCCCGAATCAGCCCCAGCATTTT. It yields the protein CASSEFSPNQPQHF.

This clonotype has a count of ten or more. V usage is TRBV5-1 and J usage is TRBJ2-3; 7 positions match TRBD2. V trimming: 0 bases; J trimming: 7 bases; junction bases outside the gene matches: 2. The CDR3 consists of 13 residues. Per the germline V gene, CDR1 is SGHRS and CDR2 is YFSETQ. CDR3 sequence reads: CASSLESGNTQYF. In nucleotides, the CDR3 is TGCGCCAGCAGCTTGGAAAGCGGGAATACGCAGTATTTT.

V and J are TRBV7-2 and TRBJ1-1; weak D call: TRBD1 (5 bases). Per the germline V gene, CDR1 is SGHTA and CDR2 is FQGNSA. CDR3 length: 15 amino acids. V was pared by 6 bases and J by 0 bases, with 14 bases between. This CDR3 reads CASSSGTAMNTEAFF. The DNA for the CDR3 is TGTGCCAGCAGTTCCGGGACGGCCATGAACACTGAAGCTTTCTTT.

The gene calls are TRBV4-1 and TRBJ2-2; 10 nucleotides align to TRBD2. The CDR3 sequence is 18 residues long. The trim removed 4 bases at V and 2 bases at J, leaving 10 bases unmatched. Germline V gene data show CDR1 as MGHRA and CDR2 as YSYEKL. The CDR3 loop is CASSPFSGRLINTGELFF. The CDR3 DNA sequence: TGCGCCAGCAGCCCGTTTAGCGGGAGGCTTATAAACACCGGGGAGCTGTTTTTT.

This clonotype was observed at least ten times. The CDR3 reads CASSLAPDRGYGYTF. The CDR3 DNA reads as TGCGCCAGCAGCTTGGCCCCTGACAGGGGCTATGGCTACACCTTC. The chain has TRBV5-1 and TRBJ1-2, with TRBD1 matching 8 bases. Germline assignment: CDR1 SGHRS and CDR2 YFSETQ. The V gene end was trimmed by 0 bases and the J gene end by 4 bases; junction bases not matched to a gene: 5. CDR3 size: 15 residues.